The 24 T cell receptor beta chains below were found in one sample sequenced in a study of cytomegalovirus exposure and HLA in healthy donors. Profiled with immunoSEQ multiplex PCR; TCRdb holds only in-frame clones, not every one. The repertoire has fewer than 90,000 clones, roughly 80% of them found once; the top ten carry 9.5% to 13%. The sequencing sample was made of PBMCs. Source of these receptors: a woman aged 18-35 years in good health and CMV-seropositive.

The chain links TRBV2 to TRBJ2-7, with D perhaps matching TRBD1 (5 bases). Looked up from germline, CDR1 is SNHLY and CDR2 is FYNNEI. The ends were cut back, 5 bases at V and 4 bases at J, with 12 bases in the middle. CDR3 length equals 13 residues. The chain's CDR3 is CASSLDIGYEQYF. The CDR3 coding sequence is TGTGCCAGCAGTCTGGACATAGGGTACGAGCAGTACTTC.

The chain uses TRBV7-6 and TRBJ2-7; 7 bases map to TRBD1. Germline V gene data show CDR1 as SGHVS and CDR2 as FNYEAQ. There are 14 residues in the CDR3. Trimming took 7 bases from V and 1 from J; bases not matched to a gene: 7. The chain's CDR3 is CASTRGQLSYEQYF. In nucleotides, the CDR3 is TGTGCCAGCACCAGGGGACAGTTATCCTACGAGCAGTACTTC.

DNA of the CDR3: TGTGCCAGCAGCCAAGAGGGGGTATCACCCCTCCACTTT. Protein: CASSQEGVSPLHF. The V call is TRBV9, the J call TRBJ1-6, with D maybe TRBD1 (6 bases). Trimming stripped 4 bases from V and 10 bases from J, with 12 bases between. CDR3 length equals 13 residues. CDR1 is SGDLS, CDR2 YYNGEE, per germline.

The chain recombines TRBV11-2 with TRBJ1-2; D unclear. This CDR3 is built from 18 residues. Germline values: CDR1 SGHAT, CDR2 FQNNGV. Trimming took 0 bases from V and 2 from J, leaving 19 bases between them. The DNA for the CDR3 is TGTGCCAGCAGCTTAGATTTAGCTCGTGCGACGGAGAACTATGGCTACACCTTC. Protein sequence: CASSLDLARATENYGYTF. The entire variable domain, with the rest obtained from reference TRBV11-2 and TRBJ1-2, is as follows: EAGVAQSPRYKIIEKRQSVAFWCNPISGHATLYWYQQILGQGPKLLIQFQNNGVVDDSQLPKDRFSAERLKGVDSTLKIQPAKLEDSAVYLCASSLDLARATENYGYTFGSGTRLTVV.

This chain joins TRBV5-6 and TRBJ1-5; D unclear. The length of the CDR3 is 12 residues. In germline, CDR1 is SGHDT, CDR2 YYEEEE. Trimming stripped 0 bases from V and 6 bases from J, with 4 bases between. DNA for the CDR3: TGTGCCAGCAGCTTGGGGAGTCAGCCCCAGCATTTT. Protein product: CASSLGSQPQHF.

This chain connects TRBV9 to TRBJ2-3; no clear D. This CDR3 spans 15 amino acids. Germline V gene data show CDR1 as SGDLS and CDR2 as YYNGEE. V was shortened by 4 bases and J by 0 bases, with 12 bases between the two germline ends. CDR3 sequence (DNA): TGTGCCAGCAGCCCTTCCTGGCCTAGCACAGATACGCAGTATTTT. Translating gives CASSPSWPSTDTQYF.

V and J are TRBV5-1 and TRBJ1-2, with D tentatively TRBD1 (6 bases). Germline CDR1 and CDR2: SGHRS and YFSETQ. CDR3 length: 16 amino acids. The V end was cut by 0 bases, the J end by 4 bases, with 16 bases between. CDR3 protein: CASSLGNRAGSYGYTF. The CDR3 DNA reads as TGCGCCAGCAGCTTGGGGAACAGGGCCGGCAGCTATGGCTACACCTTC.

This chain uses TRBV15 with TRBJ2-5, with D tentatively TRBD1 (6 bases). The V gene lost 3 bases and the J gene lost 1 base, with 15 bases spanning the gap. CDR1 and CDR2 (germline): LNHNV, YYDKDF (reference sequence). This CDR3 contains 16 residues. The CDR3 here is CATSSRGRNGQETQYF. CDR3 DNA sequence: TGTGCCACCAGCAGCAGGGGAAGGAATGGCCAAGAGACCCAGTACTTC.

The chain carries TRBV6-5 and TRBJ1-3; 11 nucleotides agree with TRBD1. Per germline, CDR1 MNHEY and CDR2 SVGAGI. J lost 2 bases, V lost 6 bases, and 3 bases had no gene match. This CDR3 is 15 amino acids long. The CDR3 nucleotides are TGTGCCAGCAGCTTGGACAGGGGGCCTGGAAACACCATATATTTT. Its translation is CASSLDRGPGNTIYF.

The rearrangement joins TRBV6-4 to TRBJ1-5; 8 nucleotides line up with TRBD1. With V trimmed by 0 bases and J by 1 base, 8 bases remained unmatched. This CDR3 has 18 amino acids. Germline CDR1 is MRHNA and CDR2 is SNTAGT. The CDR3 loop reads CASSDSNSGGKSNQPQHF. The CDR3 DNA is TGTGCCAGCAGTGACTCGAATTCAGGGGGCAAAAGCAATCAGCCCCAGCATTTT.

The V and J genes are TRBV7-2 and TRBJ2-7; D possibly corresponds to TRBD2 (7 bases). The CDR3 length is 16 residues. Trimming cost V 1 base and J 0 bases, with 13 bases left between them. Germline-derived CDR1 and CDR2 are SGHTA and FQGNSA. CDR3 region: CASSLDAGASSYEQYF. The CDR3 region has the DNA TGTGCCAGCAGCTTAGATGCGGGGGCCTCCTCCTACGAGCAGTACTTC.

The chain carries TRBV30 and TRBJ1-2, with D possibly matching TRBD1 (6 bases). Germline CDR1 is GTSNPN and CDR2 is SVGIG (reference sequence). V gave up 3 bases and J gave up 6 bases, with 11 bases separating them. This CDR3 is built from 12 residues. The DNA for the CDR3 is TGTGCCTGGAGCAGGGGAATCCATGGCTACACCTTC. It is translated as CAWSRGIHGYTF.

This clone appeared once. The chain couples TRBV7-2 to TRBJ2-1; a weak D match, TRBD1 (6 bases). V lost 2 bases and J 5 bases, leaving 19 bases between the germline ends. CDR3 length: 17 residues. Looked up from germline, CDR1 is SGHTA and CDR2 is FQGNSA. The CDR3 protein is CASSLSPAGAKNNEQFF. CDR3 in DNA: TGTGCCAGCAGCTTAAGTCCGGCAGGGGCTAAAAACAATGAGCAGTTCTTC. Complete variable domain (other parts from reference TRBV7-2 and TRBJ2-1): GAGVSQSPSNKVTEKGKDVELRCDPISGHTALYWYRQSLGQGLEFLIYFQGNSAPDKSGLPSDRFSAERTGGSVSTLTIQRTQQEDSAVYLCASSLSPAGAKNNEQFFGPGTRLTVL.

V is TRBV6-4 and J is TRBJ2-1; no reliable D call. V lost 0 bases to trimming and J lost 8 bases, with 5 bases between them. CDR1 is MRHNA, CDR2 SNTAGT, per germline. The CDR3 contains 12 residues. CDR3 DNA: TGTGCCAGCAGTGACTCGAGCGATGAGCAGTTCTTC. This sequence encodes CASSDSSDEQFF.

The chain recombines TRBV9 with TRBJ1-5; D is uncertain. Deletions cut 0 bases from V and 0 bases from J, with 7 bases between. Germline assignment: CDR1 SGDLS and CDR2 YYNGEE. The CDR3 totals 15 residues. CDR3 region: CASSVGSYSNQPQHF. CDR3 nucleotides: TGTGCCAGCAGCGTAGGGAGTTATAGCAATCAGCCCCAGCATTTT.

This clone is a singleton in its sample. J is TRBJ2-1 and V is TRBV2, with 10 bases fitting TRBD2. The germline V gene has CDR1 SNHLY and CDR2 FYNNEI. V trimming: 5 bases; J trimming: 4 bases; junction bases outside the gene matches: 8. The CDR3 loop spans 16 amino acids. The CDR3 sequence is CASSSDPSGGYNEQFF. For the CDR3, the DNA is TGTGCCAGCAGTTCCGATCCTAGCGGGGGTTACAATGAGCAGTTCTTC.

This clone appeared once. The CDR3 nucleotides are TGTGCCAGCACGGGGTTTGGCTATGGCTACACCTTC. Protein product: CASTGFGYGYTF. V and J are TRBV19 and TRBJ1-2; D is undetermined. The CDR3 is 12 residues long. V lost 9 bases, J lost 4 bases, and 12 bases lay in between. The V gene's germline CDR1 is LNHDA and CDR2 SQIVND (reference sequence).

This chain joins TRBV18 and TRBJ2-1; 12 bases map to TRBD2. In germline, CDR1 is KGHSH, CDR2 LQKENI. The CDR3 covers 17 residues. V trimming: 2 bases; J trimming: 10 bases; junction bases outside the gene matches: 12. CDR3 DNA: TGTGCCAGCTCACCAGGCGCCCCTAGCGGGGGGGCGAGGGAGCAGTTCTTC. Protein: CASSPGAPSGGAREQFF.

The J gene is TRBJ1-6, the V gene TRBV28; 9 bases fit TRBD1. With 10 bases clipped from V and 9 bases from J, the junction kept 7 bases outside the gene matches. Germline V gives CDR1 MDHEN, CDR2 SYDVKM. The CDR3 extends over 13 amino acids. CDR3 nucleotides: TGTGCCACCCAAGGACAGGGGAGTTCACCCCTCCACTTT. It yields the protein CATQGQGSSPLHF.

This chain connects TRBV6-1 to TRBJ1-1, with 7 nucleotides matching TRBD1. Germline lookup yields CDR1 MNHNS and CDR2 SASEGT. J was trimmed by 3 bases and V by 6 bases; bases with no gene match: 4. The CDR3 is 13 residues long. The CDR3 nucleotides read TGTGCCAGCAGGTACAGGGGAGACACTGAAGCTTTCTTT. It is translated as CASRYRGDTEAFF.

The rearrangement uses TRBV6-5 and TRBJ2-7; the D is unclear. V shed 6 bases and J shed 3 bases, with 9 bases lying between them. CDR1 MNHEY and CDR2 SVGAGI come from the germline V gene. The CDR3 loop spans 12 amino acids. In DNA form, the CDR3 reads TGTGCCAGCAGAGATCCGGTCTACGAGCAGTACTTC. Residues: CASRDPVYEQYF.

V gene TRBV6-5 combines with J gene TRBJ2-3, with a possible D match to TRBD2 (6 bases). V lost 8 bases, J lost 8 bases, and 8 bases lay in between. CDR3 length: 10 residues. The V gene's germline CDR1 is MNHEY and CDR2 SVGAGI. The CDR3 sequence: CASGGGTQYF. The CDR3 coding sequence is TGTGCCAGCGGGGGAGGTACGCAGTATTTT.

This chain links TRBV15 with TRBJ2-5; TRBD2 agrees at 10 bases. Trimming cost V 1 base and J 9 bases; bases outside gene matches: 8. Germline CDR1 and CDR2: LNHNV and YYDKDF (reference sequence). CDR3 length: 15 amino acids. CDR3 protein: CATSRGAGGLWAQYF. CDR3 sequence (DNA): TGTGCCACCAGCAGAGGAGCGGGGGGGCTCTGGGCCCAGTACTTC.

The V call is TRBV28, the J call TRBJ2-7, with D maybe TRBD1 (6 bases). Trimming took 4 bases from V and 3 from J, leaving 10 bases between them. The CDR3 consists of 13 residues. Germline lookup yields CDR1 MDHEN and CDR2 SYDVKM. The CDR3 reads CASSSRGIYEQYF. The CDR3 DNA follows: TGTGCCAGCAGTTCCAGGGGCATCTACGAGCAGTACTTC.